This section outlines one TCR beta chain sequence together with its context. The source of the sample is a study of blood T cell repertoires in COVID-19. Study-level information: Whether acute or convalescent, the COVID-19 samples came from the United States, Italy and Spain. Sample material is recorded as cDNA or gDNA derived from T cells, B-cell-depleted T cells, or PBMCs.

With V trimmed by 5 bases and J by 2 bases, 3 bases remained unmatched. The CDR3 is 14 amino acids. CDR1 MDHEN and CDR2 SYDVKM come from the germline V gene. Per the study methods: Scientists estimated how many nucleated cells there were by amplifying reference gene primers. Measured with immunoSEQ multiplex PCR; TCRdb has only the in-frame clones, and not every one. V and J calls and clone size are copied from that table; D and trimming were computed from the DNA. Of under 90,000 clones listed, around 83% are singletons. What was sequenced was peripheral blood. The rearrangement links TRBV28 to TRBJ1-3; 7 bases map to TRBD1. The sequence derives from a man older than 75 with acute or convalescent COVID-19. CDR3 region: CASSAGTAGNTIYF. The CDR3 nucleotides read TGTGCCAGCAGTGCCGGGACAGCTGGAAACACCATATATTTT.